The 32 T cell receptor beta chains below all came from one sample that was sequenced in a study of T cell responses to AZD1222 COVID-19 vaccine. This table comes from immunoSEQ multiplex PCR, and its TCRdb copy is limited to in-frame clones, with some not included. Of about 140,000 clones in the sample, 80% to 90% were seen once. Material: peripheral blood, obtained on day 0 of AZD1222 vaccination. The receptors originated from an adult in good health.

This clone is a singleton in its sample. The rearrangement uses TRBV6-5 and TRBJ1-2, with TRBD1 as a possible D gene (5 bases). Trimming removed 7 bases at V and 7 bases at J, with 16 bases between. The germline V gene encodes CDR1 MNHEY and CDR2 SVGAGI. The CDR3 loop spans 13 amino acids. Written as DNA, the CDR3 is TGTGCCAGCAAGGGGCTGCAGTCGACTGGCTACACCTTC. This sequence encodes CASKGLQSTGYTF.

In DNA, the CDR3 is TGTGCCAGCAGTTACCCGTACCAAGAGACCCAGTACTTC. It specifies CASSYPYQETQYF. The chain couples TRBV28 to TRBJ2-5; D unresolved. Looked up from germline, CDR1 is MDHEN and CDR2 is SYDVKM. V was pared by 4 bases and J by 0 bases, with 6 bases between. The CDR3 loop spans 13 amino acids.

CDR3 nucleotides: TGTGCCAGCAGCTTCCAAGACGGGCAGAACACTGAAGCTTTCTTT. It translates to CASSFQDGQNTEAFF. The rearrangement uses TRBV13 and TRBJ1-1; D is ambiguous. Per germline, CDR1 PRHDT and CDR2 FYEKMQ (reference sequence). Trimming pared 3 bases from V and 1 base from J, leaving 12 bases between. This CDR3 spans 15 amino acids.

J is TRBJ1-3 and V is TRBV3-1 (or the pseudogene TRBV3-2); TRBD1 might be the D (5 bases). Germline CDR1 reads LGHDT; CDR2 reads YNNKEL (reference sequence). The CDR3 covers 15 residues. The ends were cut back, 4 bases at V and 3 bases at J, with 13 bases in the middle. Written as DNA, the CDR3 is TGTGCCAGCAGCCTCCTAAGGACAAGTGGAAACACCATATATTTT. Amino acid sequence: CASSLLRTSGNTIYF.

This chain links TRBV9 with TRBJ1-1; D remains ambiguous. V was clipped by 0 bases and J by 0 bases, with 6 bases between them. Germline CDR1 reads SGDLS; CDR2 reads YYNGEE. The CDR3 loop spans 14 amino acids. For the CDR3, the DNA is TGTGCCAGCAGCGTAGGGCAGATGAACACTGAAGCTTTCTTT. Amino acids: CASSVGQMNTEAFF.

The chain couples TRBV3-1 (or the pseudogene TRBV3-2) to TRBJ1-3; possible D gene TRBD1, 6 bases. The germline CDR1 and CDR2 sequences are LGHDT and YNNKEL (reference sequence). V lost 5 bases and J 1 base, leaving 12 bases between the germline ends. The CDR3 covers 15 residues. The CDR3 loop is CASSKLGGSGNTIYF. CDR3 DNA sequence: TGTGCCAGCAGCAAGTTAGGGGGATCTGGAAACACCATATATTTT.

The rearrangement uses TRBV2 and TRBJ2-7; D ambiguous. Germline lookup yields CDR1 SNHLY and CDR2 FYNNEI. V was clipped by 4 bases and J by 4 bases, with 8 bases between them. The CDR3 extends over 12 amino acids. CDR3 nucleotide sequence: TGTGCCAGCAGTGCCGAGAGTTACGAGCAGTACTTC. This encodes CASSAESYEQYF.

The chain employs TRBV6-5 and TRBJ1-3; possibly TRBD1 for D (5 bases). Between the trimmed V and J ends, which lost 2 bases and 0 bases, there was a span of 5 bases. Germline lookup yields CDR1 MNHEY and CDR2 SVGAGI. The CDR3 spans 14 residues. The CDR3 nucleotides are TGTGCCAGCAGTTACGGGGGCTCTGGAAACACCATATATTTT. Encoded protein: CASSYGGSGNTIYF.

V usage is TRBV30 and J usage is TRBJ2-2; maybe TRBD2 (6 bases). The germline CDR1 and CDR2 sequences are GTSNPN and SVGIG (reference sequence). The CDR3 is 15 amino acids. V lost 7 bases, J lost 4 bases, and 19 bases lay in between. The CDR3 region has the DNA TGTGCCTTGGATAGATTACGGGGAGGCACCGGGGAGCTGTTTTTT. It is translated as CALDRLRGGTGELFF.

The gene calls are TRBV12-3 or TRBV12-4 and TRBJ2-5, with 8 bases fitting TRBD2. Germline trimming cut 6 bases from V and 5 bases from J; bases unmatched to any gene: 2. The CDR3 runs to 12 residues. CDR3 protein: CASRPGGETQYF. The CDR3 nucleotides are TGTGCCAGCAGGCCGGGGGGGGAGACCCAGTACTTC.

The CDR3 DNA is TGTGCCAGCAGTTTCAGGGGCCAAGGCACAGATACGCAGTATTTT. Amino acid sequence: CASSFRGQGTDTQYF. The rearrangement uses TRBV28 and TRBJ2-3; D is perhaps TRBD1 (6 bases). V was trimmed by 3 bases and J by 1 base, leaving 11 bases between them. The length of the CDR3 is 15 residues. Germline assignment: CDR1 MDHEN and CDR2 SYDVKM.

This chain links TRBV3-1 (or the pseudogene TRBV3-2) with TRBJ1-4; maybe TRBD1 (5 bases). The CDR3 totals 14 residues. Deletions cut 6 bases from V and 5 bases from J, with 13 bases between. Germline CDR1 is LGHDT and CDR2 is YNNKEL (reference sequence). This CDR3 reads CASRQGSLNEKLFF. CDR3 bases: TGTGCCAGCAGGCAGGGTTCCCTGAATGAAAAACTGTTTTTT.

The chain combines TRBV7-9 with TRBJ1-6; 9 bases match TRBD1. J lost 3 bases, V lost 5 bases, and 5 bases had no gene match. Germline lookup yields CDR1 SEHNR and CDR2 FQNEAQ (reference sequence). The CDR3 extends over 16 amino acids. The CDR3, as DNA: TGTGCCAGCAGCCACCGGGACAGGGTCTATAATTCACCCCTCCACTTT. Its translation is CASSHRDRVYNSPLHF.

The chain links TRBV6-5 to TRBJ1-1; D uncertain. The CDR3 spans 14 residues. Trimming pared 4 bases from V and 1 base from J, leaving 10 bases between. Germline V gene sequence: CDR1 MNHEY, CDR2 SVGAGI. In DNA form, the CDR3 reads TGTGCCAGCAGTTTCGCCTCACAGAACACTGAAGCTTTCTTT. This translates into CASSFASQNTEAFF.

Concerning this clone: Other DNA sequences in this sample translate to the same CDR3. The rearrangement joins TRBV7-9 to TRBJ2-2, with D perhaps TRBD2 (7 bases). This CDR3 contains 16 residues. CDR1 and CDR2 (germline): SEHNR, FQNEAQ (reference sequence). The V gene lost 2 bases and the J gene lost 4 bases, with 14 bases spanning the gap. CDR3 sequence (DNA): TGTGCCAGCAGCTTAAGGGGGGGCGAGGGCACCGGGGAGCTGTTTTTT. This sequence encodes CASSLRGGEGTGELFF. The full variable domain, rest sourced from reference TRBV7-9 and TRBJ2-2, is DTGVSQNPRHKITKRGQNVTFRCDPISEHNRLYWYRQTLGQGPEFLTYFQNEAQLEKSRLLSDRFSAERPKGSFSTLEIQRTEQGDSAMYLCASSLRGGEGTGELFFGEGSRLTVL.

The V and J genes are TRBV5-1 and TRBJ1-3, with D perhaps TRBD1 (5 bases). Trimming took 4 bases from V and 2 from J, leaving 13 bases between them. This CDR3 region has 15 residues. The V gene's germline CDR1 is SGHRS and CDR2 YFSETQ. The CDR3 DNA is TGCGCCAGCAGCACCGGGACGGTCACTGGAAACACCATATATTTT. Its protein product is CASSTGTVTGNTIYF.

The rearrangement uses TRBV5-1 and TRBJ2-6; D not certain. The germline V and J ends were trimmed by 2 bases and 2 bases, with 2 bases remaining between them. This CDR3 comprises 13 residues. Germline lookup yields CDR1 SGHRS and CDR2 YFSETQ. CDR3 residues: CASSLPGANVLTF. The CDR3 DNA follows: TGCGCCAGCAGCTTACCTGGGGCCAACGTCCTGACTTTC. The whole variable domain, remainder taken from reference TRBV5-1 and TRBJ2-6, is KAGVTQTPRYLIKTRGQQVTLSCSPISGHRSVSWYQQTPGQGLQFLFEYFSETQRNKGNFPGRFSGRQFSNSRSEMNVSTLELGDSALYLCASSLPGANVLTFGAGSRLTVL.

V gene TRBV6-1 combines with J gene TRBJ2-3; no firm D call. V dropped 1 base and J dropped 7 bases, with 6 bases sitting between them. Germline V CDR1 and CDR2: MNHNS, SASEGT. This CDR3 spans 12 amino acids. Here the CDR3 DNA reads TGTGCCAGCAGTGAAGTGCGACATACGCAGTATTTT. This encodes CASSEVRHTQYF.

The rearrangement joins TRBV5-1 to TRBJ2-3; D gene ambiguous. The CDR3 sequence is 18 residues long. The V gene lost 2 bases and the J gene lost 2 bases, with 21 bases spanning the gap. Germline loops: CDR1 SGHRS, CDR2 YFSETQ. The CDR3 loop reads CASSLESVRRISTDTQYF. CDR3 nucleotide sequence: TGCGCCAGCAGCTTAGAGTCCGTGAGACGGATCTCCACAGATACGCAGTATTTT.

This chain links TRBV24-1 with TRBJ1-3; D is possibly TRBD1 (5 bases). Trimming left V 4 bases short and J 3 bases short, with 18 bases between. The V gene's germline CDR1 is KGHDR and CDR2 SFDVKD. The CDR3 totals 17 residues. CDR3 bases: TGTGCCACCAGTGACAAATCCCGGGGGACCGTTGGAAACACCATATATTTT. This translates into CATSDKSRGTVGNTIYF.

CDR3 region: CASSYDRSSGNTIYF. For the CDR3, the DNA is TGTGCCAGTAGCTACGACAGGTCCTCTGGAAACACCATATATTTT. The chain couples TRBV19 to TRBJ1-3; D possibly corresponds to TRBD1 (6 bases). This CDR3 spans 15 amino acids. V lost 6 bases to trimming and J lost 0 bases, with 12 bases between them. From germline, CDR1 is LNHDA and CDR2 SQIVND (reference sequence).

CDR3 in DNA: TGTGCCAGCAGCCACCCCGGGACTAGACCCTACGAGCAGTACTTC. This sequence encodes CASSHPGTRPYEQYF. The V gene is TRBV3-1 (or the pseudogene TRBV3-2), the J gene TRBJ2-7; TRBD2 agrees at 8 bases. CDR1 and CDR2 from the germline V gene are LGHDT and YNNKEL (reference sequence). J was trimmed by 2 bases and V by 3 bases; bases with no gene match: 6. The CDR3 is 15 residues long.

A few counts support this clone. CDR3 nucleotide sequence: TGTGCCAGCAGCTTAGGGGACAGGACTGTCTATAATTCACCCCTCCACTTT. Encoded protein: CASSLGDRTVYNSPLHF. The chain recombines TRBV7-2 with TRBJ1-6; 8 nucleotides match TRBD1. J lost 3 bases, V lost 1 base, and 5 bases had no gene match. The CDR3 is 17 amino acids. CDR1 is SGHTA, CDR2 FQGNSA, per germline.

The chain joins TRBV12-5 to TRBJ1-3; TRBD1 matches at 10 bases. V dropped 0 bases and J dropped 4; count of bases not matched to a gene: 3. Germline V gene lookup returns CDR1 LGHNT and CDR2 FRNRAP. The CDR3 covers 16 residues. Here the CDR3 DNA reads TGTGCTAGTGGTTTGGTAGGGGGACAGGGGGGAAACACCATATATTTT. Amino acids: CASGLVGGQGGNTIYF. Together with reference TRBV12-5 and TRBJ1-3, the CDR3 gives the full variable domain: DARVTQTPRHKVTEMGQEVTMRCQPILGHNTVFWYRQTMMQGLELLAYFRNRAPLDDSGMPKDRFSAEMPDATLATLKIQPSEPRDSAVYFCASGLVGGQGGNTIYFGEGSWLTVV.

This rearrangement joins TRBV5-1 to TRBJ2-7; perhaps TRBD2 as D (6 bases). Germline CDR1 and CDR2: SGHRS and YFSETQ. The V end was cut by 0 bases, the J end by 6 bases, with 16 bases between. This CDR3 region has 15 residues. The CDR3 coding sequence is TGCGCCAGCAGCTTGGGCTCCGGGAGTCCCACCGAGCAGTACTTC. It is translated as CASSLGSGSPTEQYF. Full variable domain (remainder filled in from reference TRBV5-1 and TRBJ2-7): KAGVTQTPRYLIKTRGQQVTLSCSPISGHRSVSWYQQTPGQGLQFLFEYFSETQRNKGNFPGRFSGRQFSNSRSEMNVSTLELGDSALYLCASSLGSGSPTEQYFGPGTRLTVT.

The rearrangement uses TRBV15 and TRBJ1-4; maybe TRBD1 (5 bases). In germline, CDR1 is LNHNV, CDR2 YYDKDF (reference sequence). Trimming took 0 bases from V and 0 from J, leaving 11 bases between them. This CDR3 has 17 amino acids. The CDR3 sequence is CATSRDWGYATNEKLFF. CDR3 in DNA: TGTGCCACCAGCAGAGATTGGGGGTATGCAACTAATGAAAAACTGTTTTTT.

The chain is built from TRBV2 and TRBJ2-5, with D maybe TRBD1 (6 bases). V lost 6 bases to trimming and J lost 5 bases, with 13 bases between them. CDR1 and CDR2 from the germline V gene are SNHLY and FYNNEI. The CDR3 runs to 13 residues. CDR3 region: CASSAGVRETQYF. The CDR3 coding sequence is TGTGCCAGCAGCGCAGGGGTTCGGGAGACCCAGTACTTC.

V is TRBV5-4 and J is TRBJ2-3, with TRBD2 matching 12 bases. Per germline, CDR1 SGHNT and CDR2 YYREEE (reference sequence). V dropped 4 bases and J dropped 4; count of bases not matched to a gene: 4. The CDR3 totals 15 residues. CDR3 in DNA: TGTGCCAGCAGCCGGACTAGCGGGGAATCAGATACGCAGTATTTT. It yields the protein CASSRTSGESDTQYF.

Notes on this clone: Different DNA sequences within this sample yield the same CDR3. The chain combines TRBV7-2 with TRBJ1-5, with D tentatively TRBD1 (5 bases). This CDR3 has 14 amino acids. Deletions cut 8 bases from V and 4 bases from J, with 15 bases between. Germline CDR1 and CDR2: SGHTA and FQGNSA. CDR3 nucleotide sequence: TGTGCCAGCTCCCGGGGGGGAGGGAATCAGCCCCAGCATTTT. Translating it yields CASSRGGGNQPQHF.

This chain uses TRBV2 with TRBJ1-2; possibly TRBD1 for D (5 bases). Per the germline V gene, CDR1 is SNHLY and CDR2 is FYNNEI. CDR3 length: 14 amino acids. Trimming left V 10 bases short and J 1 base short, with 16 bases between. In DNA form, the CDR3 reads TGTGCCACCCGAGGGACGAAGAGTAACTATGGCTACACCTTC. Encoded protein: CATRGTKSNYGYTF.

The V gene is TRBV28, the J gene TRBJ1-2; 9 positions agree with TRBD1. This CDR3 comprises 14 residues. Germline CDR1 reads MDHEN; CDR2 reads SYDVKM. Trimming cost V 8 bases and J 2 bases; bases outside gene matches: 6. This CDR3 reads CASRQGGDNYGYTF. The CDR3 bases are TGTGCCAGCCGACAGGGGGGGGACAACTATGGCTACACCTTC.

The chain couples TRBV5-1 to TRBJ2-6; the D gene is possibly TRBD2 (5 bases). This CDR3 comprises 16 residues. V was trimmed by 0 bases and J by 2 bases, leaving 9 bases between them. Germline V gene data show CDR1 as SGHRS and CDR2 as YFSETQ. The CDR3 sequence: CASSLGESTGANVLTF. In DNA form, the CDR3 reads TGCGCCAGCAGCTTGGGGGAGTCTACTGGGGCCAACGTCCTGACTTTC.